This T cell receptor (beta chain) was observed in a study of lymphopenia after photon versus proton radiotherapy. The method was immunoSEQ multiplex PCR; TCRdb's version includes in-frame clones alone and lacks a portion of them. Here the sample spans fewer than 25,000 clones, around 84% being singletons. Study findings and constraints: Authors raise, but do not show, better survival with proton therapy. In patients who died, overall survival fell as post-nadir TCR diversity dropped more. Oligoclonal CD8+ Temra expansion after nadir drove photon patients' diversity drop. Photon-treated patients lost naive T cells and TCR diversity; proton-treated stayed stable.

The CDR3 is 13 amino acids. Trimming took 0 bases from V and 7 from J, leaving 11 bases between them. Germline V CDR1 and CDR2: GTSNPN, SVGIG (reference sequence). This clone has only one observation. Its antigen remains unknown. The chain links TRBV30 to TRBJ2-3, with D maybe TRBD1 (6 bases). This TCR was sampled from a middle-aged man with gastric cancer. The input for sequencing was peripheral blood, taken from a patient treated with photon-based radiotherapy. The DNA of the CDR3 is TGTGCCTGGAGTGTACCAGGGGCCCATACGCAGTATTTT. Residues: CAWSVPGAHTQYF. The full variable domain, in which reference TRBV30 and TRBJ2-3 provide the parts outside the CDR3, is SQTIHQWPATLVQPVGSPLSLECTVEGTSNPNLYWYRQAAGRGLQLLFYSVGIGQISSEVPQNLSASRPQDRQFILSSKKLLLSDSGFYLCAWSVPGAHTQYFGPGTRLTVL.